Given below is one T cell receptor beta chain in context. Its antigen is not known. These data come from a study of CD8+ T cells in alopecia areata. Study-level information: Tofacitinib dosing lasted 6 to 18 months, which was then followed by 6 months off drug.

Indicated treatment: oral pan-JAK inhibitor, 5-10 mg twice daily. Following extraction, RNA underwent reverse transcription to cDNA, which served as the sequencing template. The data were produced by immunoSEQ multiplex PCR, yet TCRdb's version contains in-frame clones alone and is incomplete. This table has 150,000 to 200,000 clones, about 65% appearing once. The CDR3 loop spans 13 amino acids. Germline CDR1 is SGHTA and CDR2 is FQGNSA. V lost 2 bases to trimming and J lost 9 bases, with 11 bases between them. Regarding the study as a whole: In scalp and blood during tofacitinib, many expanded lesional clones persisted. Scalp data also include sequences from resident alphabeta T cells of normal skin.

The TCR sequence derives from a human donor with alopecia areata. The material sequenced was CD4+ T cells sorted from blood, taken between weeks 49 and 50, from a patient treated with tofacitinib. The genes are TRBV7-2 and TRBJ1-5, with D uncertain. CDR3 sequence: CASSLNPSGPQHF. CDR3 in DNA: TGTGCCAGCAGCTTAAACCCCTCCGGGCCCCAGCATTTT.